This entry describes one TCR beta chain. Its antigen remains unknown. The data originate from a study of beta chain features in type 1 diabetes. Study results and limitations: Moderately but significantly shorter TCRB CDR3s were found in Type 1 diabetes patients in all four CD4+ subsets.

The isolated RNA, all of it, was reverse transcribed, so expressed TCRB transcripts were what got sequenced. Sequencing was performed with immunoSEQ multiplex PCR; in TCRdb, only in-frame clones are kept and a portion is missing. The table records hundreds of thousands of clones, over 12% of them present only once. The sequenced material came from naive CD4+ T cells from blood. The sequence was collected from a man aged 18-30 years with type 1 diabetes.

As DNA, the CDR3 is TGTGCCAGCAGCCCGGACGTAGCTAACTATGGCTACACCTTC. The encoded protein is CASSPDVANYGYTF. The rearrangement links TRBV7-2 to TRBJ1-2; D is unresolved. This CDR3 region has 14 residues. V dropped 5 bases and J dropped 0 bases, with 10 bases sitting between them. CDR1 is SGHTA, CDR2 FQGNSA, per germline. The whole variable domain, remainder taken from reference TRBV7-2 and TRBJ1-2, is GAGVSQSPSNKVTEKGKDVELRCDPISGHTALYWYRQSLGQGLEFLIYFQGNSAPDKSGLPSDRFSAERTGGSVSTLTIQRTQQEDSAVYLCASSPDVANYGYTFGSGTRLTVV.